This TCR beta chain came from a study of cytomegalovirus exposure and HLA in healthy donors. Study findings and constraints: Altogether, 150 or so TCR beta chains were recorded as cytomegalovirus-associated.

Clones were read by immunoSEQ multiplex PCR, and TCRdb kept only the in-frame ones, dropping some. The table lists 90,000 to 150,000 clones, over 75% of them singletons. The CDR3 spans 14 residues. Trimming stripped 4 bases from V and 5 bases from J, with 15 bases between. The germline CDR1 and CDR2 sequences are MNHNY and SVGAGI (reference sequence). In regard to this clone: Its antigen is as yet unknown.

V gene TRBV6-6 combines with J gene TRBJ2-7; maybe TRBD2 (6 bases). This TCR derives from a woman in her 30s in good health and CMV-seronegative. The sequenced sample was PBMCs. CDR3: CASSFLNPGDEQYF. For the CDR3, the DNA is TGTGCCAGCAGTTTTCTTAACCCGGGGGACGAGCAGTACTTC.